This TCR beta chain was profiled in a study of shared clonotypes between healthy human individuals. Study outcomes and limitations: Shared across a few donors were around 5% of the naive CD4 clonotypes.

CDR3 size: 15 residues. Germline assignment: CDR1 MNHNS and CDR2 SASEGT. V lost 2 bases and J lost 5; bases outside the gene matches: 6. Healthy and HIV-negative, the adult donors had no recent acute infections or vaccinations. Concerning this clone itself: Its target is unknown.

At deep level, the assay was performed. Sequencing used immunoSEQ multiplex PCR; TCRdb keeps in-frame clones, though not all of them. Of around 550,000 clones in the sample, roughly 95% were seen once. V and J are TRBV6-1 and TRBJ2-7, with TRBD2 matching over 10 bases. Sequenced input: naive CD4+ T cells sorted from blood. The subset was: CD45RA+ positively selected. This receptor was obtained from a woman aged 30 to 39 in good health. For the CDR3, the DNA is TGTGCCAGCAGTGAACTAGCGGGAGTAGTCAACGAGCAGTACTTC. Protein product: CASSELAGVVNEQYF.